This T cell receptor beta chain was identified during a study of T cell changes during pregnancy in multiple sclerosis. Here immunoSEQ multiplex PCR was the method, and the copy in TCRdb shows in-frame clones only, minus some. The table has about 83,000 clones, approximately 91% seen once. The sequence was collected from a female donor in good health, serving as a control in a pregnancy study. Some clones in this sample may be carry-over from other donors' samples. The material sequenced was PBMCs, taken in the first trimester of pregnancy.

The CDR3 protein is CASSSGLAGETQYF. DNA of the CDR3: TGTGCCAGCAGCTCGGGACTAGCGGGAGAGACCCAGTACTTC. V is TRBV7-3 and J is TRBJ2-5; 12 bases map to TRBD2. Per germline, CDR1 SGHTA and CDR2 FQGTGA. The CDR3 is made up of 14 amino acids. After removal of 4 bases from V and 4 bases from J, the junction contained 1 base not matched to a gene.